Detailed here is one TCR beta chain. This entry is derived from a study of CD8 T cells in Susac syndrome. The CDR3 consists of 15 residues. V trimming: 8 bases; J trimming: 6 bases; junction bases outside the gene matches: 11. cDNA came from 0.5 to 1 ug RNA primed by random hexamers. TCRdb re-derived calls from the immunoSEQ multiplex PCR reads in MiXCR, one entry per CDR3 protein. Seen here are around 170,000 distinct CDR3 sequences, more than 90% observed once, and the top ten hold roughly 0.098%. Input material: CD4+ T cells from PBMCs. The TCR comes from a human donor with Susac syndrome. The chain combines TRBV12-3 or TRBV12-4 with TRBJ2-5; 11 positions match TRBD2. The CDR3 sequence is CASDSRTSGRKTQYF. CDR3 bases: TGTGCCAGCGATTCCCGGACTAGCGGGCGAAAGACCCAGTACTTC.